Listed below are T cell receptor beta chains from one sample, sequenced in a study of blood T cell repertoires in COVID-19. Only in-frame clones appear in the TCRdb table, and some are missing; sequencing was by immunoSEQ multiplex PCR. The table records 250,000 to 350,000 clones, approximately 84% of them present only once. Sample: peripheral blood. The receptor source for this set is a woman in her 30s who had recovered from COVID-19. Each CDR3 is given with its conserved first and last residue. D genes are given only for firm matches. Size values are once, few and many counts, or a class for expanded clones, and some rows have none.

.	.	TRBV18	TRBJ2-5	TGTGCCAGCTCCCAGGGACTTGAAGAGACCCAGTACTTC	CASSQGLEETQYF
.	.	TRBV2	TRBJ2-7	TGTGCCAGCAGTTTATCCCGAGGGCCTAACGAGCAGTACTTC	CASSLSRGPNEQYF
.	TRBD2	TRBV5-1	TRBJ2-5	TGCGCCAGCAGCCTCGGACTAGCGAAAGAGACCCAGTACTTC	CASSLGLAKETQYF
.	TRBD1	TRBV5-4	TRBJ2-3	TGTGCCAGCAGCACAGGGACAGCTATGACAGATACGCAGTATTTT	CASSTGTAMTDTQYF
.	TRBD2	TRBV6-2/TRBV6-3	TRBJ2-3	TGTGCCAGCAGTTTTGGGACTAGCGGGGGCATCACAGATACGCAGTATTTT	CASSFGTSGGITDTQYF
few	.	TRBV28	TRBJ1-3	TGTGCCAGCAGTTTGTCAAGAAACACCATATATTTT	CASSLSRNTIYF
once	.	TRBV2	TRBJ1-2	TGTGCCAGCAGTGAAGCTTCCCAGGCTACTGGCTACACCTTC	CASSEASQATGYTF
.	TRBD1	TRBV19	TRBJ2-1	TGTGCCAGTAGCTTCCCCCGGGACAGGGAAACGGGCTACAATGAGCAGTTCTTC	CASSFPRDRETGYNEQFF
few	TRBD1	TRBV4-1	TRBJ1-5	TGCGCCAGCAGCCACTTACAGGGGGGAAGCAATCAGCCCCAGCATTTT	CASSHLQGGSNQPQHF
.	.	TRBV5-8	TRBJ2-7	TGTGCCAGCAGCCCCAAGGACACGTCCTACGAGCAGTACTTC	CASSPKDTSYEQYF
.	TRBD1	TRBV11-2	TRBJ1-6	TGTGCCAGCAGCTGGGGAGACAGGGTAGCTTCACCCCTCCACTTT	CASSWGDRVASPLHF
.	TRBD2	TRBV29-1	TRBJ2-2	TGCAGCGTTGCCGGCGGGAGTATGGGGACCGGGGAGCTGTTTTTT	CSVAGGSMGTGELFF
.	TRBD2	TRBV30	TRBJ2-3	TGTGCCTGGAGTCGACTAGCGGGGGAGCCCAGTACGCAGTATTTT	CAWSRLAGEPSTQYF
once	.	TRBV29-1	TRBJ2-1	TGCAGCGCCCCCCACAGGCGCGCTAACTACAATGAGCAGTTCTTC	CSAPHRRANYNEQFF
.	TRBD1	TRBV11-2	TRBJ2-4	TGTGCCAGCAGCTTACCTCGGACAGGGGTCGATCTAAACATTCAGTACTTC	CASSLPRTGVDLNIQYF
.	.	TRBV20-1	TRBJ1-2	TGCAGTGCTAGTTTGGACGGGGTCGGATTTGGTGGCTACACCTTC	CSASLDGVGFGGYTF
.	.	TRBV6-5	TRBJ2-1	TGTGCCAGCAGTTCCTACAGGAGTCTCTACAATGAGCAGTTCTTC	CASSSYRSLYNEQFF
.	.	TRBV5-3	TRBJ2-4	TGTGCCAGAAGCCCAGGACTACCGGGGGCCAAAAACATTCAGTACTTC	CARSPGLPGAKNIQYF
.	TRBD1	TRBV14	TRBJ2-3	TGTGCCAGCAGCCATTCGGGACAGGAGGTCACAGATACGCAGTATTTT	CASSHSGQEVTDTQYF
.	.	TRBV7-2	TRBJ1-4	TGTGCCAGCAGCCCCGACAATTGGGAAAAACTGTTTTTT	CASSPDNWEKLFF
.	.	TRBV5-6	TRBJ1-2	TGTGCCAGCAGCTTGGTTGGGACATCGGGAGGCTACACCTTC	CASSLVGTSGGYTF
once	.	TRBV5-6	TRBJ1-2	TGTGCCAGCAGCCCCAGACAGCGCCGGTATGGCTACACCTTC	CASSPRQRRYGYTF
.	TRBD2	TRBV30	TRBJ2-7	TGTGCCTGGAGTGCCCAATGGGCGGGAGGAACGTACGAGCAGTACTTC	CAWSAQWAGGTYEQYF
.	.	TRBV6-6	TRBJ2-1	TGTGCCAGCAGTTACTCGACGGGGGATGAGCAGTTCTTC	CASSYSTGDEQFF
.	TRBD2	TRBV28	TRBJ2-7	TGTGCCAGCGGGGGGGCCTACGAGCAGTACTTC	CASGGAYEQYF
.	.	TRBV6-6	TRBJ1-6	TGTGCCAGCAGTTACTCGGGGGGAGTGCGGTCACCCCTCCACTTT	CASSYSGGVRSPLHF
once	.	TRBV28	TRBJ1-5	TGTGCCAGCTGCTGGGGAGGGGACTGGAATCAGCCCCAGCATTTT	CASCWGGDWNQPQHF
.	.	TRBV29-1	TRBJ2-2	TGCAGCGCCCCGAAGGGAGAGAACACCGGGGAGCTGTTTTTT	CSAPKGENTGELFF
.	.	TRBV30	TRBJ2-6	TGTGGAGGAGGTATCTCTGGGGCCAACGTCCTGACTTTC	CGGGISGANVLTF
.	TRBD2	TRBV19	TRBJ2-4	TGTGCCAGTAGTCCCGGGACTAGCGGGGGGGCTGGCAGGGGTAACATTCAGTACTTC	CASSPGTSGGAGRGNIQYF
.	.	TRBV5-6	TRBJ1-2	TGTGCCAGCTCATCGATTCCGGGACACCACTCCTATGGCTACACCTTC	CASSSIPGHHSYGYTF
.	TRBD1	TRBV2	TRBJ2-2	TGTGCCAGCAGTGAAGGGGGACAGGGTCGTGGGGAGCTGTTTTTT	CASSEGGQGRGELFF
.	.	TRBV15	TRBJ1-2	TGTGCCACCAGCGGGGGCCAACGCTATGGCTACACCTTC	CATSGGQRYGYTF
.	TRBD2	TRBV5-5	TRBJ2-1	TGTGCCAGCAGGCAATATGGGACTAGCGGGGGGGCCAGGACCTACAATGAGCAGTTCTTC	CASRQYGTSGGARTYNEQFF
.	.	TRBV28	TRBJ2-2	TGTGCCAGCAGCACAGAGACCGGGGAGCTGTTTTTT	CASSTETGELFF
.	.	TRBV21-1	TRBJ1-5	TGTGCCAGCAGCAAAAAAAATTCCGGGGGAGAGAGGTGTCATCAGCCCCAGCATTTT	CASSKKNSGGERCHQPQHF
few	.	TRBV9	TRBJ2-7	TGTGCCAGCAGCGTAGGCGGAGCGTCCTCCTACGAGCAGTACTTC	CASSVGGASSYEQYF
.	.	TRBV18	TRBJ1-1	TGTGCCAGCTCACCTACGGGGGGCAACACTGAAGCTTTCTTT	CASSPTGGNTEAFF
.	TRBD1	TRBV2	TRBJ1-2	TGTGCCAGCACCGGGGACAGCATTATGGGGCGCTACACCTTC	CASTGDSIMGRYTF
.	TRBD1	TRBV29-1	TRBJ1-4	TGCAGCGTATTAGACAGGGGAACTGAAAAACTGTTTTTT	CSVLDRGTEKLFF
.	.	TRBV9	TRBJ2-6	TGTGCCAGCAGCGCCTTCCGGGATCGAGTCGCTGGGGCCAACGTCCTGACTTTC	CASSAFRDRVAGANVLTF
few	TRBD1	TRBV18	TRBJ1-1	TGTGCCAGCTCACCTATCCAGGGGGTGAACACTGAAGCTTTCTTT	CASSPIQGVNTEAFF
.	TRBD2	TRBV7-9	TRBJ2-7	TGTGCCAGCAGCTTAGGACGCCTCCCGGGAGGCGCAGAGCAGTACTTC	CASSLGRLPGGAEQYF